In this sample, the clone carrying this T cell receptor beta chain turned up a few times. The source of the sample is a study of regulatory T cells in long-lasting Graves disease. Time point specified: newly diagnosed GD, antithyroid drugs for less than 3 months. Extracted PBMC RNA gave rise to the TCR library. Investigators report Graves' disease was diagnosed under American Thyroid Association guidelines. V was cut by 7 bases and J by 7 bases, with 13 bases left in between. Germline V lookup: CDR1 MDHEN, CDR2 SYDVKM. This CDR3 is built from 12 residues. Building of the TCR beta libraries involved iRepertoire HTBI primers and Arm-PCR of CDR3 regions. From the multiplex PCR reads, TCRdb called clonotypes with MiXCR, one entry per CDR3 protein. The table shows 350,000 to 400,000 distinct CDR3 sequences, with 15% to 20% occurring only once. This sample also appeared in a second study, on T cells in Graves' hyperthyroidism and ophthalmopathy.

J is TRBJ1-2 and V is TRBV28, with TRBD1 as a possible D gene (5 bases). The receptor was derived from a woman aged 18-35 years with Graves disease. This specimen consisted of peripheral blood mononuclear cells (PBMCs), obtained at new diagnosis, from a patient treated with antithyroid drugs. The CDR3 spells CASTLGGAGYTF. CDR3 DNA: TGTGCCAGCACCCTGGGAGGGGCTGGCTACACCTTC.